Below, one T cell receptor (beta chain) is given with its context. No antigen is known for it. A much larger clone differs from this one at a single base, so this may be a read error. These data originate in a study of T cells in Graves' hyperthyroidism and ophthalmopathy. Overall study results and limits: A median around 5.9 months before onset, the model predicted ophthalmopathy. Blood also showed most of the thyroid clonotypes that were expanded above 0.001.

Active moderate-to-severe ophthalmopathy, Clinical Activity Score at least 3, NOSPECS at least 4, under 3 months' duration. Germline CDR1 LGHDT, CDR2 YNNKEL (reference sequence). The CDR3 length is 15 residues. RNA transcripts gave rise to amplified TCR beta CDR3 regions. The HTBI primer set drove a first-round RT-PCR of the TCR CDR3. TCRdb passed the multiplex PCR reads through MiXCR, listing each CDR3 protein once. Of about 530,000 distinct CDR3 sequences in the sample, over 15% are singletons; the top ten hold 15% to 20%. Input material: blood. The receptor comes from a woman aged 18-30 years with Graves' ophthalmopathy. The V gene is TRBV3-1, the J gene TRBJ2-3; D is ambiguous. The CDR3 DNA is TGTGCCGGCAGTAAATTTGGTCCTAGCACAGATACGCAGTATTTT. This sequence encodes CAGSKFGPSTDTQYF.